These T cell receptor beta chains were read from a single sample in a study of blood T cell repertoires in COVID-19. Here immunoSEQ multiplex PCR was the method, and the copy in TCRdb shows in-frame clones only, minus some. The data show about 300,000 clones, with more than 75% seen just once and 1.3% held by the top ten. Material for sequencing was peripheral blood. The source is a man between 70 and 80 years old with acute or convalescent COVID-19. The CDR3 runs from the conserved cysteine through the conserved F or W. A D gene is named only where the DNA matches it firmly. A clone size is listed for some rows: how often the clone was seen (once, few, many), or a class if it is expanded.

clone_size: once
d_call: TRBD2
v_call: TRBV6-5
cdr3_length: 12
j_call: TRBJ2-7
cdr3_aa: CASSPSGAEQYF
cdr3_nt: TGTGCCAGTTCCCCGAGCGGGGCCGAGCAGTACTTC

clone_size: -
d_call: -
v_call: TRBV21-1
cdr3_length: 13
j_call: TRBJ2-2
cdr3_aa: CASLRENTGELFF
cdr3_nt: TGTGCCAGCCTCAGGGAGAACACCGGGGAGCTGTTTTTT

clone_size: -
d_call: TRBD1
v_call: TRBV7-8
cdr3_length: 15
j_call: TRBJ1-6
cdr3_aa: CASSFGQGGNSPLHF
cdr3_nt: TGTGCCAGCAGCTTTGGACAGGGAGGGAATTCACCCCTCCACTTT

clone_size: -
d_call: -
v_call: TRBV12-1
cdr3_length: 19
j_call: TRBJ2-7
cdr3_aa: CASSSTSGGGMGFSYEQYF
cdr3_nt: TGTGCCAGCAGCTCTACATCGGGGGGCGGGATGGGGTTTTCCTACGAGCAGTACTTC

clone_size: -
d_call: TRBD2
v_call: TRBV7-9
cdr3_length: 16
j_call: TRBJ2-2
cdr3_aa: CASSLGLAGGTGELFF
cdr3_nt: TGTGCCAGCAGCTTGGGGCTAGCGGGGGGCACCGGGGAGCTGTTTTTT

clone_size: -
d_call: -
v_call: TRBV6-2/TRBV6-3
cdr3_length: 16
j_call: TRBJ1-5
cdr3_aa: CASSPRNHAGNQPQHF
cdr3_nt: TGTGCCAGCAGTCCGCGGAACCACGCAGGCAATCAGCCCCAGCATTTT

clone_size: -
d_call: -
v_call: TRBV3-1/TRBV3-2
cdr3_length: 13
j_call: TRBJ1-2
cdr3_aa: CASSRKGSPGYTF
cdr3_nt: TGTGCCAGCAGCCGAAAAGGGAGCCCTGGCTACACCTTC

clone_size: -
d_call: -
v_call: TRBV19
cdr3_length: 12
j_call: TRBJ1-5
cdr3_aa: CASSMQRQPQHF
cdr3_nt: TGTGCCAGTAGTATGCAGCGACAGCCCCAGCATTTT

clone_size: -
d_call: -
v_call: TRBV5-1
cdr3_length: 12
j_call: TRBJ1-2
cdr3_aa: CASSYSNYGYTF
cdr3_nt: TGCGCCAGCAGCTACTCTAACTATGGCTACACCTTC

clone_size: -
d_call: -
v_call: TRBV3-1/TRBV3-2
cdr3_length: 12
j_call: TRBJ1-4
cdr3_aa: CASNRRNEKLFF
cdr3_nt: TGTGCCAGCAACCGCAGGAATGAAAAACTGTTTTTT

clone_size: -
d_call: -
v_call: TRBV4-3
cdr3_length: 17
j_call: TRBJ1-3
cdr3_aa: CASSQDHLRSSGNTIYF
cdr3_nt: TGCGCCAGCAGCCAAGATCATCTGCGGAGCTCTGGAAACACCATATATTTT

clone_size: -
d_call: -
v_call: TRBV24-1
cdr3_length: 14
j_call: TRBJ2-5
cdr3_aa: CATSAEPGLETQYF
cdr3_nt: TGTGCCACCAGTGCCGAACCGGGTTTGGAGACCCAGTACTTC

clone_size: -
d_call: -
v_call: TRBV4-1
cdr3_length: 15
j_call: TRBJ1-2
cdr3_aa: CASSPSGGANYGYTF
cdr3_nt: TGCGCCAGCAGCCCCTCGGGGGGTGCTAACTATGGCTACACCTTC

clone_size: few
d_call: -
v_call: TRBV9
cdr3_length: 15
j_call: TRBJ2-5
cdr3_aa: CASSVESLGPETQYF
cdr3_nt: TGTGCCAGCAGCGTAGAGAGCTTGGGGCCGGAGACCCAGTACTTC

clone_size: -
d_call: -
v_call: TRBV28
cdr3_length: 14
j_call: TRBJ2-5
cdr3_aa: CASRLQGGDETQYF
cdr3_nt: TGTGCCAGCAGGTTACAGGGAGGGGACGAGACCCAGTACTTC

clone_size: -
d_call: -
v_call: TRBV4-3
cdr3_length: 15
j_call: TRBJ1-5
cdr3_aa: CASSQGGNSNQPQHF
cdr3_nt: TGCGCCAGCAGCCAAGGAGGAAATAGCAATCAGCCCCAGCATTTT

clone_size: -
d_call: -
v_call: TRBV20-1
cdr3_length: 10
j_call: TRBJ2-5
cdr3_aa: CSVPTAAQYF
cdr3_nt: TGCAGTGTCCCGACGGCGGCCCAGTACTTC

clone_size: -
d_call: -
v_call: TRBV4-3
cdr3_length: 16
j_call: TRBJ1-4
cdr3_aa: CASSQVPGVWDEKLFF
cdr3_nt: TGCGCCAGCAGCCAAGTCCCAGGGGTTTGGGATGAAAAACTGTTTTTT

clone_size: -
d_call: TRBD2
v_call: TRBV10-3
cdr3_length: 14
j_call: TRBJ2-3
cdr3_aa: CAATSGTGTDTQYF
cdr3_nt: TGTGCCGCCACTAGCGGGACGGGCACAGATACGCAGTATTTT

clone_size: -
d_call: TRBD1
v_call: TRBV2
cdr3_length: 19
j_call: TRBJ2-6
cdr3_aa: CASSAPSGTGGSGANVLTF
cdr3_nt: TGTGCCAGCAGTGCCCCGAGCGGGACAGGGGGCTCTGGGGCCAACGTCCTGACTTTC

clone_size: -
d_call: TRBD2
v_call: TRBV9
cdr3_length: 16
j_call: TRBJ2-5
cdr3_aa: CASSVGPAGGLETQYF
cdr3_nt: TGTGCCAGCAGCGTAGGGCCAGCGGGGGGGCTAGAGACCCAGTACTTC

clone_size: -
d_call: TRBD1
v_call: TRBV19
cdr3_length: 14
j_call: TRBJ2-7
cdr3_aa: CASSVRPDRGEQYF
cdr3_nt: TGTGCCAGTAGTGTCCGCCCAGACAGGGGAGAGCAGTACTTC

clone_size: -
d_call: TRBD1
v_call: TRBV6-1
cdr3_length: 15
j_call: TRBJ1-4
cdr3_aa: CASSEGGQGEVYRGF
cdr3_nt: TGTGCCAGCAGTGAAGGGGGACAGGGGGAAGTTTATCGTGGTTTT

clone_size: -
d_call: -
v_call: TRBV5-1
cdr3_length: 14
j_call: TRBJ1-1
cdr3_aa: CASSLTGSNTEAFF
cdr3_nt: TGCGCCAGCAGCTTAACAGGGAGCAACACTGAAGCTTTCTTT

clone_size: -
d_call: -
v_call: TRBV5-6
cdr3_length: 16
j_call: TRBJ1-6
cdr3_aa: CASSSLSAGVDSPLHF
cdr3_nt: TGTGCCAGCAGCTCCCTGTCAGCGGGGGTAGATTCACCCCTCCACTTT

clone_size: -
d_call: TRBD1
v_call: TRBV29-1
cdr3_length: 11
j_call: TRBJ1-2
cdr3_aa: CSTQGASGYTF
cdr3_nt: TGCAGCACCCAGGGGGCGTCGGGCTACACCTTC

clone_size: -
d_call: -
v_call: TRBV5-5
cdr3_length: 13
j_call: TRBJ1-1
cdr3_aa: CASSWGRNTEAFF
cdr3_nt: TGTGCCAGCAGCTGGGGGCGGAACACTGAAGCTTTCTTT

clone_size: -
d_call: -
v_call: TRBV4-3
cdr3_length: 15
j_call: TRBJ2-7
cdr3_aa: CASSQAADSSYEQYF
cdr3_nt: TGCGCCAGCAGCCAAGCGGCGGACAGCTCCTACGAGCAGTACTTC

clone_size: -
d_call: TRBD2
v_call: TRBV9
cdr3_length: 15
j_call: TRBJ2-7
cdr3_aa: CASSPFPRGAYEQYF
cdr3_nt: TGTGCCAGCAGCCCTTTCCCCCGGGGGGCCTACGAGCAGTACTTC

clone_size: once
d_call: -
v_call: TRBV28
cdr3_length: 15
j_call: TRBJ1-2
cdr3_aa: CASSLGTGGHYGYTF
cdr3_nt: TGTGCCAGCAGTTTAGGGACCGGGGGTCACTATGGCTACACCTTC

clone_size: -
d_call: -
v_call: TRBV2
cdr3_length: 11
j_call: TRBJ2-7
cdr3_aa: CASRTDYEQYF
cdr3_nt: TGTGCCAGCAGGACAGACTACGAGCAGTACTTC

clone_size: -
d_call: -
v_call: TRBV24-1
cdr3_length: 14
j_call: TRBJ2-1
cdr3_aa: CATSDRNLGAAQFF
cdr3_nt: TGTGCCACCAGTGATCGAAACCTCGGCGCGGCGCAGTTCTTC

clone_size: -
d_call: TRBD2
v_call: TRBV3-1/TRBV3-2
cdr3_length: 14
j_call: TRBJ2-2
cdr3_aa: CASSLSGITGELFF
cdr3_nt: TGTGCCAGCAGCCTGAGCGGGATCACCGGGGAGCTGTTTTTT

clone_size: -
d_call: -
v_call: TRBV9
cdr3_length: 15
j_call: TRBJ2-1
cdr3_aa: CASSVGTGSHNEQFF
cdr3_nt: TGTGCCAGCAGCGTTGGCACGGGGTCACACAATGAGCAGTTCTTC

clone_size: -
d_call: TRBD2
v_call: TRBV2
cdr3_length: 15
j_call: TRBJ2-7
cdr3_aa: CASSQGLAGVYEQYF
cdr3_nt: TGTGCCAGCAGCCAGGGACTAGCGGGAGTTTACGAGCAGTACTTC

clone_size: -
d_call: -
v_call: TRBV5-1
cdr3_length: 15
j_call: TRBJ2-5
cdr3_aa: CASSSSPGGQETQYF
cdr3_nt: TGCGCCAGCAGCAGTTCTCCCGGAGGCCAAGAGACCCAGTACTTC

clone_size: -
d_call: -
v_call: TRBV4-3
cdr3_length: 15
j_call: TRBJ1-6
cdr3_aa: CASSQYDRRGSPLHF
cdr3_nt: TGCGCCAGCAGCCAATACGACAGGAGAGGTTCACCCCTCCACTTT

clone_size: -
d_call: -
v_call: TRBV5-6
cdr3_length: 15
j_call: TRBJ1-3
cdr3_aa: CASRNRVYEGNTIYF
cdr3_nt: TGTGCCAGCAGAAACAGGGTCTACGAGGGAAACACCATATATTTT

clone_size: few
d_call: TRBD2
v_call: TRBV20-1
cdr3_length: 15
j_call: TRBJ2-3
cdr3_aa: CSASPTAGVGDTQYF
cdr3_nt: TGCAGTGCTAGTCCCACCGCGGGGGTGGGCGATACGCAGTATTTT

clone_size: -
d_call: -
v_call: TRBV20-1
cdr3_length: 11
j_call: TRBJ2-3
cdr3_aa: CSARGAGTQYF
cdr3_nt: TGCAGTGCTAGGGGAGCAGGAACGCAGTATTTT

clone_size: -
d_call: TRBD1
v_call: TRBV27
cdr3_length: 15
j_call: TRBJ1-2
cdr3_aa: CASTYWDRTNYGYTF
cdr3_nt: TGTGCCAGCACTTATTGGGACAGAACAAACTATGGCTACACCTTC

clone_size: -
d_call: TRBD1
v_call: TRBV5-8
cdr3_length: 16
j_call: TRBJ1-3
cdr3_aa: CASSWRQGASGNTIYF
cdr3_nt: TGTGCCAGCAGCTGGCGACAGGGGGCTTCTGGAAACACCATATATTTT

clone_size: -
d_call: TRBD2
v_call: TRBV18
cdr3_length: 15
j_call: TRBJ2-3
cdr3_aa: CASSPPGGSADTQYF
cdr3_nt: TGTGCCAGCTCACCACCCGGCGGGAGTGCAGATACGCAGTATTTT

clone_size: once
d_call: TRBD1
v_call: TRBV10-3
cdr3_length: 14
j_call: TRBJ1-2
cdr3_aa: CAISELTGDYGYTF
cdr3_nt: TGTGCCATCAGTGAGCTCACAGGGGACTATGGCTACACCTTC

clone_size: -
d_call: -
v_call: TRBV30
cdr3_length: 13
j_call: TRBJ1-3
cdr3_aa: CAWAGSSGNTIYF
cdr3_nt: TGTGCCTGGGCGGGGTCCTCTGGAAACACCATATATTTT

clone_size: -
d_call: -
v_call: TRBV29-1
cdr3_length: 14
j_call: TRBJ2-5
cdr3_aa: CSVRKGGVQETQYF
cdr3_nt: TGCAGCGTTAGGAAAGGGGGGGTCCAAGAGACCCAGTACTTC

clone_size: -
d_call: TRBD1
v_call: TRBV27
cdr3_length: 16
j_call: TRBJ2-3
cdr3_aa: CASSQPGQGPPDTQYF
cdr3_nt: TGTGCCAGCAGTCAACCGGGACAGGGTCCGCCAGATACGCAGTATTTT

clone_size: -
d_call: TRBD1
v_call: TRBV2
cdr3_length: 14
j_call: TRBJ1-2
cdr3_aa: CASSEGQGTGGYTF
cdr3_nt: TGTGCCAGCAGTGAAGGACAGGGTACGGGAGGCTACACCTTC

clone_size: -
d_call: TRBD2
v_call: TRBV3-1/TRBV3-2
cdr3_length: 16
j_call: TRBJ2-1
cdr3_aa: CASSRWSGGGINEQFF
cdr3_nt: TGTGCCAGCAGCCGGTGGAGCGGGGGGGGCATCAATGAGCAGTTCTTC

clone_size: -
d_call: -
v_call: TRBV27
cdr3_length: 19
j_call: TRBJ2-2
cdr3_aa: CASSLKGGRGSTNTGELFF
cdr3_nt: TGTGCCAGCAGCCTCAAGGGGGGGAGGGGCAGTACGAACACCGGGGAGCTGTTTTTT

clone_size: -
d_call: TRBD1
v_call: TRBV7-3
cdr3_length: 13
j_call: TRBJ1-1
cdr3_aa: CASSRQGDTEAFF
cdr3_nt: TGTGCCAGCAGCCGACAGGGTGACACTGAAGCTTTCTTT

clone_size: -
d_call: -
v_call: TRBV9
cdr3_length: 13
j_call: TRBJ2-5
cdr3_aa: CASSVAPGETQYF
cdr3_nt: TGTGCCAGCAGCGTAGCTCCAGGGGAGACCCAGTACTTC

clone_size: -
d_call: -
v_call: TRBV29-1
cdr3_length: 12
j_call: TRBJ1-5
cdr3_aa: CSVVSGNQPQHF
cdr3_nt: TGCAGCGTTGTATCGGGGAATCAGCCCCAGCATTTT

clone_size: -
d_call: -
v_call: TRBV29-1
cdr3_length: 12
j_call: TRBJ2-7
cdr3_aa: CSVELGTYEQYF
cdr3_nt: TGCAGCGTTGAACTAGGTACCTACGAGCAGTACTTC

clone_size: once
d_call: TRBD2
v_call: TRBV5-1
cdr3_length: 15
j_call: TRBJ2-2
cdr3_aa: CASSLSTAGTGELFF
cdr3_nt: TGCGCCAGCAGCTTGTCTACAGCGGGGACCGGGGAGCTGTTTTTT

clone_size: -
d_call: TRBD1
v_call: TRBV6-2/TRBV6-3
cdr3_length: 12
j_call: TRBJ1-2
cdr3_aa: CASSYTDRDHTF
cdr3_nt: TGTGCCAGCAGTTACACCGACAGGGACCACACCTTC

clone_size: -
d_call: -
v_call: TRBV6-6
cdr3_length: 14
j_call: TRBJ1-6
cdr3_aa: CASTQVGRVSPLHF
cdr3_nt: TGTGCCAGCACCCAAGTTGGCAGGGTTTCACCCCTCCACTTT

clone_size: -
d_call: -
v_call: TRBV5-1
cdr3_length: 15
j_call: TRBJ1-5
cdr3_aa: CASSESGLSNQPQHF
cdr3_nt: TGCGCCAGCAGCGAGAGTGGTCTAAGCAATCAGCCCCAGCATTTT

clone_size: -
d_call: TRBD1
v_call: TRBV29-1
cdr3_length: 16
j_call: TRBJ1-4
cdr3_aa: CSVAGTGGASAEKLFF
cdr3_nt: TGCAGCGTTGCGGGGACAGGGGGCGCATCTGCTGAAAAACTGTTTTTT